The rows below give T cell receptor beta chains drawn from one sample of a study of blood T cell repertoires in COVID-19. Sequencing was performed with immunoSEQ multiplex PCR; in TCRdb, only in-frame clones are kept and a portion is missing. This repertoire shows hundreds of thousands of clones, nearly 90% found once; its top ten account for approximately 0.7%. The specimen was peripheral blood. Every receptor here comes from a human donor in a cohort sampled during active COVID-19. Both conserved end residues are part of each CDR3. The order of the fields is D gene, V gene, clone size, J gene, CDR3 protein, CDR3 DNA. D genes are given only for firm matches. For some rows the clone size is stated as once, few or many, or as a class when expanded; others skip it.

d_call: NA
v_call: TRBV7-7
clone_size: NA
j_call: TRBJ2-1
cdr3_aa: CASSLDSGSSNEQFF
cdr3_nt: TGTGCTAGCAGCTTAGATTCGGGTTCTAGCAATGAGCAGTTCTTC

d_call: TRBD1
v_call: TRBV27
clone_size: NA
j_call: TRBJ1-6
cdr3_aa: CASSLGRGFNSPLHF
cdr3_nt: TGTGCCAGCAGTTTGGGCAGGGGGTTTAATTCACCCCTCCACTTT

d_call: TRBD1
v_call: TRBV4-3
clone_size: NA
j_call: TRBJ1-1
cdr3_aa: CASSQRGPSGIVTRPRNTEAFF
cdr3_nt: TGCGCCAGCAGCCAAAGGGGGCCCTCTGGGATTGTAACCCGACCGAGAAACACTGAAGCTTTCTTT

d_call: NA
v_call: TRBV12-3/TRBV12-4
clone_size: few
j_call: TRBJ1-1
cdr3_aa: CASSPLGGTEAFF
cdr3_nt: TGTGCCAGCAGCCCCCTGGGGGGTACTGAAGCTTTCTTT

d_call: TRBD1
v_call: TRBV6-6
clone_size: NA
j_call: TRBJ1-1
cdr3_aa: CASSYLDRNTEAFF
cdr3_nt: TGTGCCAGCAGTTACTTGGACAGGAATACTGAAGCTTTCTTT

d_call: NA
v_call: TRBV5-1
clone_size: NA
j_call: TRBJ1-2
cdr3_aa: CASSMGQGGDYGYTF
cdr3_nt: TGCGCCAGCAGCATGGGTCAAGGAGGGGATTATGGCTACACCTTC

d_call: NA
v_call: TRBV5-8
clone_size: NA
j_call: TRBJ1-4
cdr3_aa: CASSSQGSSEKLFF
cdr3_nt: TGTGCCAGCAGCTCTCAGGGGTCGAGTGAAAAACTGTTTTTT

d_call: TRBD2
v_call: TRBV28
clone_size: NA
j_call: TRBJ2-7
cdr3_aa: CASSVILAASSYEQYF
cdr3_nt: TGTGCCAGCAGTGTAATCCTAGCGGCTAGCTCCTACGAGCAGTACTTC

d_call: NA
v_call: TRBV15
clone_size: NA
j_call: TRBJ1-5
cdr3_aa: CATSSFSWHF
cdr3_nt: TGTGCCACCAGCAGTTTTTCTTGGCATTTT

d_call: NA
v_call: TRBV7-8
clone_size: NA
j_call: TRBJ2-7
cdr3_aa: CASSPHTYEQYF
cdr3_nt: TGTGCCAGCAGCCCCCACACCTACGAGCAGTACTTC

d_call: TRBD2
v_call: TRBV28
clone_size: NA
j_call: TRBJ2-7
cdr3_aa: CASSPRGLAGVYEQYF
cdr3_nt: TGTGCCAGCAGTCCAAGGGGACTAGCGGGAGTGTACGAGCAGTACTTC

d_call: TRBD1
v_call: TRBV5-1
clone_size: NA
j_call: TRBJ1-2
cdr3_aa: CASSPGQGNGYTF
cdr3_nt: TGCGCCAGCAGCCCGGGACAGGGTAATGGCTACACCTTC

d_call: NA
v_call: TRBV10-3
clone_size: NA
j_call: TRBJ1-3
cdr3_aa: CAISGRGGNTIYF
cdr3_nt: TGTGCCATCAGTGGAAGGGGAGGAAACACCATATATTTT

d_call: NA
v_call: TRBV7-9
clone_size: NA
j_call: TRBJ1-2
cdr3_aa: CASSPLGGLGYTF
cdr3_nt: TGTGCCAGCAGCCCCCTGGGGGGTTTGGGCTACACCTTC

d_call: NA
v_call: TRBV11-3
clone_size: NA
j_call: TRBJ2-7
cdr3_aa: CASSLGASYEQYF
cdr3_nt: TGTGCCAGCAGCTTAGGAGCATCCTACGAGCAGTACTTC

d_call: TRBD1
v_call: TRBV2
clone_size: NA
j_call: TRBJ2-5
cdr3_aa: CASGQEETQYF
cdr3_nt: TGTGCCTCGGGACAGGAGGAGACCCAGTACTTC

d_call: NA
v_call: TRBV6-5
clone_size: NA
j_call: TRBJ2-7
cdr3_aa: CASRGGQPYEQYF
cdr3_nt: TGTGCCAGCAGGGGTGGGCAGCCCTACGAGCAGTACTTC

d_call: NA
v_call: TRBV6-1
clone_size: NA
j_call: TRBJ2-7
cdr3_aa: CASSEANSYEQYF
cdr3_nt: TGTGCCAGCAGTGAGGCCAATTCCTACGAGCAGTACTTC

d_call: NA
v_call: TRBV30
clone_size: NA
j_call: TRBJ1-1
cdr3_aa: CAWAGAREAFF
cdr3_nt: TGTGCCTGGGCAGGGGCTAGGGAAGCTTTCTTT

d_call: TRBD2
v_call: TRBV7-2
clone_size: NA
j_call: TRBJ2-7
cdr3_aa: CASSWGVAGPNEQYF
cdr3_nt: TGTGCCAGCAGCTGGGGAGTAGCGGGACCTAACGAGCAGTACTTC

d_call: TRBD1
v_call: TRBV19
clone_size: NA
j_call: TRBJ1-1
cdr3_aa: CASRTTGQGNTEAFF
cdr3_nt: TGTGCCAGTAGGACAACGGGACAGGGGAACACTGAAGCTTTCTTT

d_call: TRBD1
v_call: TRBV5-4
clone_size: once
j_call: TRBJ1-1
cdr3_aa: CASSLNRGDTEAFF
cdr3_nt: TGTGCCAGCAGCTTGAACAGGGGCGACACTGAAGCTTTCTTT

d_call: NA
v_call: TRBV7-9
clone_size: NA
j_call: TRBJ2-7
cdr3_aa: CASSRDLSYEQYF
cdr3_nt: TGTGCCAGCAGCCGGGACTTGTCCTACGAGCAGTACTTC

d_call: TRBD2
v_call: TRBV7-8
clone_size: NA
j_call: TRBJ2-5
cdr3_aa: CASSLLAGDLRSVETQYF
cdr3_nt: TGTGCCAGCAGCTTACTAGCGGGGGACCTTCGCAGTGTAGAGACCCAGTACTTC

d_call: NA
v_call: TRBV6-5
clone_size: NA
j_call: TRBJ1-5
cdr3_aa: CASSFGGRHQPQHF
cdr3_nt: TGTGCCAGCAGCTTTGGAGGGAGGCATCAGCCCCAGCATTTT

d_call: NA
v_call: TRBV18
clone_size: NA
j_call: TRBJ1-1
cdr3_aa: CASSPLTEMNTEAFF
cdr3_nt: TGTGCCAGCTCACCCTTGACAGAGATGAACACTGAAGCTTTCTTT

d_call: TRBD1
v_call: TRBV15
clone_size: NA
j_call: TRBJ2-7
cdr3_aa: CATSREYGPGQGIGYEQYF
cdr3_nt: TGTGCCACCAGCAGAGAGTATGGCCCGGGACAGGGGATAGGATACGAGCAGTACTTC

d_call: NA
v_call: TRBV9
clone_size: NA
j_call: TRBJ1-2
cdr3_aa: CASSFPGTILGYTF
cdr3_nt: TGTGCCAGCAGCTTTCCCGGGACTATCCTTGGCTACACCTTC

d_call: NA
v_call: TRBV3-1/TRBV3-2
clone_size: NA
j_call: TRBJ2-7
cdr3_aa: CASSQDPRGGFYEQYF
cdr3_nt: TGTGCCAGCAGCCAAGACCCCAGGGGAGGGTTCTACGAGCAGTACTTC

d_call: TRBD1
v_call: TRBV10-3
clone_size: NA
j_call: TRBJ1-1
cdr3_aa: CAISEEGGGNTEAFF
cdr3_nt: TGTGCCATCAGTGAAGAAGGGGGCGGAAACACTGAAGCTTTCTTT

d_call: NA
v_call: TRBV3-1/TRBV3-2
clone_size: NA
j_call: TRBJ1-6
cdr3_aa: CASSQGMRDLHF
cdr3_nt: TGTGCCAGCAGCCAAGGGATGAGGGACCTCCACTTT

d_call: TRBD2
v_call: TRBV13
clone_size: NA
j_call: TRBJ2-3
cdr3_aa: CASSSTSGLAGGPSGTDTQYF
cdr3_nt: TGTGCCAGCAGCTCCACCTCAGGACTAGCGGGAGGGCCATCTGGCACAGATACGCAGTATTTT

d_call: NA
v_call: TRBV30
clone_size: NA
j_call: TRBJ2-6
cdr3_aa: CAWLRDNRSGANVLTF
cdr3_nt: TGTGCCTGGCTCCGGGACAATCGCTCTGGGGCCAACGTCCTGACTTTC

d_call: TRBD2
v_call: TRBV28
clone_size: NA
j_call: TRBJ2-5
cdr3_aa: CASRTGLVGLAYF
cdr3_nt: TGTGCCAGCAGGACGGGACTAGTCGGGTTAGCGTACTTC

d_call: NA
v_call: TRBV11-2
clone_size: NA
j_call: TRBJ1-3
cdr3_aa: CASSLARFLSSGNTIYF
cdr3_nt: TGTGCCAGCAGCTTAGCGCGGTTCCTGAGCTCTGGAAACACCATATATTTT

d_call: TRBD2
v_call: TRBV9
clone_size: NA
j_call: TRBJ2-2
cdr3_aa: CASSVVAGVNTGELFF
cdr3_nt: TGTGCCAGCAGCGTGGTAGCGGGGGTGAACACCGGGGAGCTGTTTTTT